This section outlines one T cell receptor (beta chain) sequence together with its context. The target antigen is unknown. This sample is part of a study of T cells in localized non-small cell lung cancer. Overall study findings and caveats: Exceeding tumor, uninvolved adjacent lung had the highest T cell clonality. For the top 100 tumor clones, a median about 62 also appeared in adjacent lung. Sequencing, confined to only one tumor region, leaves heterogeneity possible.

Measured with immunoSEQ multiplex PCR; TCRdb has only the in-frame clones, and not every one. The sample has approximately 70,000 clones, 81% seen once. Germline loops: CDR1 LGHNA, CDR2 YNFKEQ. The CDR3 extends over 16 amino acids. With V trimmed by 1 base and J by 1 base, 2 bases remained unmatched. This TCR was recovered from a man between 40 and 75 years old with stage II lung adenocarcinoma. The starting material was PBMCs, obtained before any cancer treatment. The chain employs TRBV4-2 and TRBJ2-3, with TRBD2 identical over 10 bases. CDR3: CASSQGLAGGTDTQYF. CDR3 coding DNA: TGTGCCAGCAGCCAAGGGCTAGCGGGAGGCACAGATACGCAGTATTTT.